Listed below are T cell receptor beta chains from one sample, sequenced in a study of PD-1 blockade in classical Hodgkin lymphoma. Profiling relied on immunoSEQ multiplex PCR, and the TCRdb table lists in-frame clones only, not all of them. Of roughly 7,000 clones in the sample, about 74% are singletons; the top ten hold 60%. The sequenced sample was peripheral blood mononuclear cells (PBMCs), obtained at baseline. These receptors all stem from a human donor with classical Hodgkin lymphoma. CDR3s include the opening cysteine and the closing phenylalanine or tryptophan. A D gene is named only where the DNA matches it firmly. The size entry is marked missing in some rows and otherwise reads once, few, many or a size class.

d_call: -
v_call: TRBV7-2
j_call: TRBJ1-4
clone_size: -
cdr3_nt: TGTGCCAGCAGCTCTCCGGACAGATTTAATGAAAAACTGTTTTTT
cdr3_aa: CASSSPDRFNEKLFF

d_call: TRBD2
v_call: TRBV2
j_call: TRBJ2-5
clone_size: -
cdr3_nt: TGTGCCAGCAGGGGAAACCGACTAGCGGGAGGGGAGACCCAGTACTTC
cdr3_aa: CASRGNRLAGGETQYF

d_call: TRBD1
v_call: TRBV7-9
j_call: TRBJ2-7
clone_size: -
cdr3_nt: TGTGCCAGCAGCCCCCGGGACAGTTTCACCTACGAGCAGTACTTC
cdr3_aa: CASSPRDSFTYEQYF

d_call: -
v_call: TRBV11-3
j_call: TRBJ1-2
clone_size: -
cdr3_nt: TGTGCCAGCAGCCCGGAGCGGGGCTATGGCTACACCTTC
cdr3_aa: CASSPERGYGYTF

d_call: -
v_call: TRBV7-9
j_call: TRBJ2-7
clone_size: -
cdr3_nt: TGTGCCAGCAGCACCAGGACTTTCCCCTACGAGCAGTACTTC
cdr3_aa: CASSTRTFPYEQYF

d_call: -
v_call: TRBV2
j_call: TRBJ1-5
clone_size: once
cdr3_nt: TGTGCCAGCAAGGGGAAGGGCCGGCAGCCCCAGCATTTT
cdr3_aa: CASKGKGRQPQHF

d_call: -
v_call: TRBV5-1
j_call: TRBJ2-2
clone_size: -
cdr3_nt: TGCGCCAGCAAGGTTCAGGAGGCTTACACCGGGGAGCTGTTTTTT
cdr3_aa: CASKVQEAYTGELFF

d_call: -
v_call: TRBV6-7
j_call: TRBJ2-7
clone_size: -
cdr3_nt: TGTGCCAGCAGTTACTTGATTAAAGAGCAGTACTTC
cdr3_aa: CASSYLIKEQYF

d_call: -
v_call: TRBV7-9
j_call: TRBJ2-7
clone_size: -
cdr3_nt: TGTGCCAGCAGCCTTACAGGGTACGAGCAGTACTTC
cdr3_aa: CASSLTGYEQYF

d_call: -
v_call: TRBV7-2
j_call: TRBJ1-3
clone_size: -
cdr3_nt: TGTGCCAGCAGCTTCGGACAGGGAAACACCATATATTTT
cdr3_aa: CASSFGQGNTIYF

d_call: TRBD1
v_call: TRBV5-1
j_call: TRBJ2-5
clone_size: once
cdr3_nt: TGCGCCAGCACCAGGGACAGGGGGGAAGAGACCCAGTACTTC
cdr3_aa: CASTRDRGEETQYF

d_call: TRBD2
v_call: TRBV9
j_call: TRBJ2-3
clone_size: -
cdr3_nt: TGTGCCAGCAGTGAAACTAGCGGGAGGCCAGATACGCAGTATTTT
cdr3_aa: CASSETSGRPDTQYF

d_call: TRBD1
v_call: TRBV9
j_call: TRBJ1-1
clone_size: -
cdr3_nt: TGTGCCAGCAGCAGACGACAGGGGTTAAACACTGAAGCTTTCTTT
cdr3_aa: CASSRRQGLNTEAFF

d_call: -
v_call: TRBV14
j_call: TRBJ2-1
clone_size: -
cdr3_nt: TGTGCCAGCAGCCAAGTTGGAGTAGGTTACGGCAATGAGCAGTTCTTC
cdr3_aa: CASSQVGVGYGNEQFF

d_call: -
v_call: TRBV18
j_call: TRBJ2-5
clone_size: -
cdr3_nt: TGTGCCAGCTCACTACAGTTCCATTCCCAAGAGACCCAGTACTTC
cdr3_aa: CASSLQFHSQETQYF

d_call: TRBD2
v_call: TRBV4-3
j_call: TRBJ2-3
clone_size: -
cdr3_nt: TGCGCCAGCAGCCAAGAGACTAGCGGGAGCACAGATACGCAGTATTTT
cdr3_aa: CASSQETSGSTDTQYF

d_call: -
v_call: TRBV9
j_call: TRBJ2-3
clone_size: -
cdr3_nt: TGTGCCAGCAGCGTTCCCCGGTGGGGGGATACGCAGTATTTT
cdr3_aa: CASSVPRWGDTQYF

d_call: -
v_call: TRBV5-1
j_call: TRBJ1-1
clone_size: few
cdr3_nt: TGCGCCAGCAGCCCCGGTGGCACTGAAGCTTTCTTT
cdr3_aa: CASSPGGTEAFF

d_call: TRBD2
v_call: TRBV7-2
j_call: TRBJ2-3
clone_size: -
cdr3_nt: TGTGCCAGCAGCTTACAGGGGGGAACTAGCGGGAAGATTACGCAGTATTTT
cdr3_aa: CASSLQGGTSGKITQYF

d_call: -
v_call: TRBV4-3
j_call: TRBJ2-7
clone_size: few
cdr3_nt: TGCGCCAGCAGCCAAGAGGATCTGGCCGATACCTACGAGCAGTACTTC
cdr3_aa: CASSQEDLADTYEQYF

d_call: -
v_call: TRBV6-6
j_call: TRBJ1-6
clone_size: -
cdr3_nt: TGTGCCAGCAGACCTCAGGGGATCAATTCACCCCTCCACTTT
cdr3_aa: CASRPQGINSPLHF

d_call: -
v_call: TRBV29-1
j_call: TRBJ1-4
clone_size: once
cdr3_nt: TGCAGCGTTGAAGGGGGCAACGAAAAACTGTTTTTT
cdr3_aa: CSVEGGNEKLFF

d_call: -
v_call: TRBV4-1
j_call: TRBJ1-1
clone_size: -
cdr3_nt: TGCGCCAGCAGCCAAGTCGGGTCGGAAACTGAAGCTTTCTTT
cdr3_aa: CASSQVGSETEAFF

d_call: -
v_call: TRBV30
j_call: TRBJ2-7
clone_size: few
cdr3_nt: TGTGCCTGGAGGAGAACCAGGGATTCCTACGAGCAGTACTTC
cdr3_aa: CAWRRTRDSYEQYF

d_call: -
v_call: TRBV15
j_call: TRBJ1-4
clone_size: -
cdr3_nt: TGTGCCACCAGCCGAAAGCCAGGGGTCAAGGAAAAACTGTTTTTT
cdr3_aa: CATSRKPGVKEKLFF

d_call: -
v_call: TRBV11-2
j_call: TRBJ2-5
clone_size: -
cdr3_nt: TGTGCCAGCAGCTTCAATCCAGGGAGGCGTCAAGAGACCCAGTACTTC
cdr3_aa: CASSFNPGRRQETQYF

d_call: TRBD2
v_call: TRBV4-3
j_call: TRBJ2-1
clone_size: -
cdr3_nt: TGCGCCAGCAGCCAATTAGCGGGTGACAATGAGCAGTTCTTC
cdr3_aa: CASSQLAGDNEQFF

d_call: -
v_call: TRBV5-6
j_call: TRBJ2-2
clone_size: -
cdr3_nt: TGTGCCAGTCATCAGGAATCGAACACCGGGGAGCTGTTTTTT
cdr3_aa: CASHQESNTGELFF

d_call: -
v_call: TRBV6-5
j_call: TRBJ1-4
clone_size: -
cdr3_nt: TGTGCCAGCAGTTACTCGGGGTCTAATGAAAAACTGTTTTTT
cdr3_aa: CASSYSGSNEKLFF

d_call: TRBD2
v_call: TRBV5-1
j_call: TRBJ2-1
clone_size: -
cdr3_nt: TGCGCCAGCAGCTTGGCAACTAGCGGGGCCTACAATGAGCAGTTCTTC
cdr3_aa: CASSLATSGAYNEQFF

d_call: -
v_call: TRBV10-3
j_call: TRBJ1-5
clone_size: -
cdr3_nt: TGTGCCATCAGTGAGTCAAGGCAGGGGATAAGCAATCAGCCCCAGCATTTT
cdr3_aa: CAISESRQGISNQPQHF

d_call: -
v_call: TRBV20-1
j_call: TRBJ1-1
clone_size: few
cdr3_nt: TGCAGTGCTCCGGGGCCCACTGAAGCTTTCTTT
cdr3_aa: CSAPGPTEAFF

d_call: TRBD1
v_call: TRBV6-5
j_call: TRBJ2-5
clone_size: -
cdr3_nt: TGTGCCAGCAGTTACATCAGGACAGGGGGATCAGAGACCCAGTACTTC
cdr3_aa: CASSYIRTGGSETQYF